This TCR beta chain was sequenced in a study of control samples from healthy donors and cancer patients (dated by TCRdb to 2018 to 2021). Library preparation used the immunoSEQ multiplex PCR assay. This is the immuneACCESS table as TCRdb keeps it, with only in-frame sequences that have V and J called. A part of the clones is gone; compared with another copy, unresolved V genes explain less than half, and the rest is unexplained. Recorded for this sample are about 85,000 clones; 85% to 90% of them occurred a single time. 6% to 9.5% of the sample is taken by the ten largest. To note about this clone: Its recognized antigen is unknown. No much larger clonotype is one base removed from it; base qualities were not supplied.

CDR1 and CDR2 are read off the germline V gene as SNHLY and FYNNEI. The CDR3 sequence holds 15 residues, the cysteine and phenylalanine included. The DNA shown is the 45-base CDR3, in frame from base 1. Here V drops 5 bases and J drops 0 bases, and the junction holds 6 bases not matched to any gene. The TCR originated in an older woman in good health. The sequenced material came from blood. In this chain, TRBV2 is recombined with TRBJ1-1; TRBD1 matches 7 bases in the middle. Here is the DNA: TGTGCCAGCAGTTCCGGGACAGCTATGAACACTGAAGCTTTCTTT. This yields the protein CASSSGTAMNTEAFF.